These 31 T cell receptor beta chains came from one sample sequenced in a study of long-term antiretroviral therapy in people with HIV. A v3.0 immunoSEQ assay was performed at survey level. Clones were sequenced by immunoSEQ multiplex PCR, and TCRdb holds only the in-frame ones, with some missing. Among about 39,000 clones listed, 85% to 90% were seen once. Sample: unsorted PBMCs, taken 1.2 years after starting antiretroviral therapy. The receptors derive from a woman aged 45 to 65 with HIV.

The rearrangement uses TRBV18 and TRBJ2-7; D might be TRBD1 (6 bases). V lost 3 bases to trimming and J lost 3 bases, with 24 bases between them. CDR1 KGHSH and CDR2 LQKENI come from the germline V gene. This CDR3 has 18 residues. CDR3 amino acids: CASSPVHRGKGSLYEQYF. In nucleotides, the CDR3 is TGTGCCAGCTCACCCGTTCATAGGGGGAAGGGATCTCTCTACGAGCAGTACTTC.

This rearrangement joins TRBV27 to TRBJ2-3; 10 bases line up with TRBD2. Germline V gene lookup returns CDR1 MNHEY and CDR2 SMNVEV (reference sequence). V shed 5 bases, J shed 5 bases, and the junction held 13 bases outside the gene matches. The CDR3 has 17 residues. The CDR3 loop reads CASSGPSGGVTRDTQYF. The CDR3 DNA follows: TGTGCCAGCAGTGGGCCTAGCGGGGGCGTCACCCGAGATACGCAGTATTTT.

The V and J genes are TRBV7-9 and TRBJ1-4, with D maybe TRBD1 (5 bases). This CDR3 comprises 15 residues. Germline lookup yields CDR1 SEHNR and CDR2 FQNEAQ (reference sequence). V lost 10 bases to trimming and J lost 0 bases, with 15 bases between them. This CDR3 reads CATPLGGATNEKLFF. As DNA, the CDR3 is TGTGCCACCCCGTTGGGGGGTGCAACTAATGAAAAACTGTTTTTT.

The chain couples TRBV4-1 to TRBJ2-5; 8 nucleotides line up with TRBD1. The V gene end was trimmed by 1 base and the J gene end by 1 base; junction bases not matched to a gene: 2. The germline CDR1 and CDR2 sequences are MGHRA and YSYEKL. This CDR3 has 15 residues. CDR3: CASSQGDRPQETQYF. Here the CDR3 DNA reads TGCGCCAGCAGCCAAGGGGACAGGCCCCAAGAGACCCAGTACTTC.

The V call is TRBV12-5, the J call TRBJ1-6; D perhaps matches TRBD1 (6 bases). The ends were cut back, 7 bases at V and 7 bases at J, with 17 bases in the middle. Germline CDR1 LGHNT, CDR2 FRNRAP. The CDR3 spans 15 residues. The CDR3 DNA follows: TGTGCTAGTGCCCCGGACAGCAAAGGAAATTCACCCCTCCACTTT. It translates to CASAPDSKGNSPLHF.

The chain uses TRBV19 and TRBJ1-5, with D tentatively TRBD1 (5 bases). This CDR3 is built from 14 residues. V was clipped by 6 bases and J by 5 bases, with 14 bases between them. Per germline, CDR1 LNHDA and CDR2 SQIVND (reference sequence). As DNA, the CDR3 is TGTGCCAGTAGCCCAGGGCACGGAGATCAGCCCCAGCATTTT. Its protein product is CASSPGHGDQPQHF.

In its sample, this clone was seen once. The chain couples TRBV18 to TRBJ1-5, with no clear D. The CDR3 contains 15 residues. The V end lost 2 bases, the J end lost 3 bases, and 11 bases lay between the germline ends. From germline, CDR1 is KGHSH and CDR2 LQKENI. The CDR3 DNA follows: TGTGCCAGCTCACCAATGGACGGACCCAATCAGCCCCAGCATTTT. This codes for CASSPMDGPNQPQHF.

The V call is TRBV5-5, the J call TRBJ1-1, with a weak D call TRBD1 (5 bases). V lost 3 bases and J 1 base, leaving 10 bases between the germline ends. This CDR3 has 14 amino acids. Germline V gene data show CDR1 as SGHKS and CDR2 as YYEKEE (reference sequence). The CDR3 here is CASSSIGGNTEAFF. The CDR3, as DNA: TGTGCCAGCAGCTCGATTGGGGGGAACACTGAAGCTTTCTTT.

J is TRBJ2-3 and V is TRBV21-1; the table gives TRBD2 as D, unverified against the DNA. TRBV21-1 is listed as a pseudogene. The CDR3 is made up of 15 amino acids. The DNA of the CDR3 is TGTGCCAGCAGCACCGGTCCCCCTTCCCCAGATACGCAGTATTTT. It specifies CASSTGPPSPDTQYF.

V is TRBV19 and J is TRBJ1-2; tentatively, D is TRBD1 (5 bases). CDR1 LNHDA and CDR2 SQIVND come from the germline V gene (reference sequence). V was clipped by 2 bases and J by 0 bases, with 7 bases between them. The CDR3 is 14 amino acids. The CDR3 loop reads CASSIQGSNYGYTF. The CDR3 DNA follows: TGTGCCAGTAGTATACAGGGCTCTAACTATGGCTACACCTTC.

The V and J genes are TRBV9 and TRBJ1-1; weak D call: TRBD1 (5 bases). Trimming pared 1 base from V and 4 bases from J, leaving 8 bases between. The CDR3 extends over 13 amino acids. Germline V gene sequence: CDR1 SGDLS, CDR2 YYNGEE. In DNA, the CDR3 is TGTGCCAGCAGCGTAAGGGACGGCACTGAAGCTTTCTTT. This codes for CASSVRDGTEAFF. The full variable domain, its missing parts supplied by reference TRBV9 and TRBJ1-1, is DSGVTQTPKHLITATGQRVTLRCSPRSGDLSVYWYQQSLDQGLQFLIQYYNGEERAKGNILERFSAQQFPDLHSELNLSSLELGDSALYFCASSVRDGTEAFFGQGTRLTVV.

The chain uses TRBV7-9 and TRBJ1-1; tentatively, D is TRBD1 (6 bases). The CDR3 has 13 amino acids. Germline CDR1 is SEHNR and CDR2 is FQNEAQ (reference sequence). V lost 7 bases, J lost 1 base, and 10 bases lay in between. CDR3 in DNA: TGTGCCAGCACACAAGGGGGGAACACTGAAGCTTTCTTT. It codes for CASTQGGNTEAFF.

There are a few counts of this clone. The V gene is TRBV19, the J gene TRBJ1-1; no clear D. The V end lost 5 bases, the J end lost 1 base, and 14 bases lay between the germline ends. Germline V lookup: CDR1 LNHDA, CDR2 SQIVND (reference sequence). The CDR3 contains 15 residues. This CDR3 reads CASSGRTARNTEAFF. In DNA form, the CDR3 reads TGTGCCAGTAGTGGGCGGACGGCGAGGAACACTGAAGCTTTCTTT.

The V call is TRBV5-5, the J call TRBJ1-6, with 7 bases fitting TRBD1. Germline V lookup: CDR1 SGHKS, CDR2 YYEKEE (reference sequence). V was pared by 5 bases and J by 11 bases, with 16 bases of the junction left unmatched. The CDR3 length is 16 residues. This CDR3 reads CASRLNVGTDLTPLHF. The CDR3 region has the DNA TGTGCCAGCAGACTAAATGTAGGGACAGACCTCACACCCCTCCACTTT.

The V gene is TRBV7-9, the J gene TRBJ2-3, with 8 bases aligning to TRBD1. CDR1 is SEHNR and CDR2 is FQNEAQ in the germline V gene (reference sequence). CDR3 length: 16 residues. The ends lost 5 bases at V and 5 bases at J; junction bases unmatched: 12. The CDR3 DNA reads TGTGCCAGCAGCATATCGGACAGGGCTAGGGAAGATACGCAGTATTTT. It specifies CASSISDRAREDTQYF. The entire variable domain, with the rest obtained from reference TRBV7-9 and TRBJ2-3, is as follows: DTGVSQNPRHKITKRGQNVTFRCDPISEHNRLYWYRQTLGQGPEFLTYFQNEAQLEKSRLLSDRFSAERPKGSFSTLEIQRTEQGDSAMYLCASSISDRAREDTQYFGPGTRLTVL.

The chain employs TRBV2 and TRBJ2-1; 11 nucleotides agree with TRBD2. Germline V lookup: CDR1 SNHLY, CDR2 FYNNEI. Germline trimming cut 6 bases from V and 10 bases from J; bases unmatched to any gene: 14. CDR3 length: 16 residues. CDR3 sequence (DNA): TGTGCCAGCAGGGGTCCCGCTAGCGGGGGGCAGGGGGAGCAGTTCTTC. It yields the protein CASRGPASGGQGEQFF.

DNA for the CDR3: TGTGCCAGCAGTGACTCGGGGACGGGAAGTCCCGAGCAGTACTTC. Translating gives CASSDSGTGSPEQYF. The gene calls are TRBV6-4 and TRBJ2-7, with D perhaps given as TRBD1 or TRBD2 (5 bases each). The CDR3 loop spans 15 amino acids. Germline loops: CDR1 MRHNA, CDR2 SNTAGT. Trimming removed 0 bases at V and 6 bases at J, with 15 bases between.

The genes are TRBV28 and TRBJ1-2; 10 bases align to TRBD1. J gave up 4 bases and V 2 bases, and 7 bases lay outside the gene matches. Germline CDR1 reads MDHEN; CDR2 reads SYDVKM. This CDR3 is 16 amino acids long. The CDR3 reads CASSLTVTGGLYGYTF. CDR3 bases: TGTGCCAGCAGTTTAACAGTGACAGGGGGCCTCTATGGCTACACCTTC.

V and J are TRBV7-8 and TRBJ2-7; TRBD1 matches at 7 bases. CDR3 length: 15 amino acids. Germline values: CDR1 SGHVS, CDR2 FQNEAQ. The junction had 5 bases not matched to a gene; V was cut back by 3 bases and J by 0 bases. CDR3 in amino acids: CASSLTGIRSYEQYF. The DNA of the CDR3 is TGTGCCAGCAGCTTGACAGGGATTCGCTCCTACGAGCAGTACTTC.

This clone was found once. This chain uses TRBV27 with TRBJ1-2, with a tentative D call TRBD1 (6 bases). Trimming removed 2 bases from V and 4 bases from J, with 11 bases in between. There are 14 residues in the CDR3. CDR1 is MNHEY and CDR2 is SMNVEV in the germline V gene (reference sequence). The chain's CDR3 is CASSLRWGPYGYTF. DNA for the CDR3: TGTGCCAGCAGTTTAAGGTGGGGGCCCTATGGCTACACCTTC.

This clone came up a few times. The chain employs TRBV5-4 and TRBJ1-4; D not certain. V lost 1 base and J lost 0, with 4 bases in between. The germline gives CDR1 SGHNT, CDR2 YYREEE (reference sequence). The CDR3 consists of 14 residues. CDR3 sequence: CASSLSATNEKLFF. The CDR3 DNA follows: TGTGCCAGCAGCTTGAGTGCAACTAATGAAAAACTGTTTTTT.

This clone was detected only a few times. The chain joins TRBV19 to TRBJ1-5; D gene unclear. The CDR3 has 12 residues. V was clipped by 5 bases and J by 0 bases, with 2 bases between them. CDR1 LNHDA and CDR2 SQIVND come from the germline V gene (reference sequence). The chain's CDR3 is CASSYSNQPQHF. Written as DNA, the CDR3 is TGTGCCAGTAGTTATAGCAATCAGCCCCAGCATTTT.

The J gene is TRBJ2-5, the V gene TRBV7-9; TRBD1 aligns across 10 bases. V trimming: 10 bases; J trimming: 5 bases; junction bases outside the gene matches: 19. CDR1 is SEHNR, CDR2 FQNEAQ, per germline (reference sequence). This CDR3 comprises 17 residues. CDR3 protein: CATGDRGQYSVPETQYF. CDR3 DNA: TGTGCCACCGGGGACAGGGGCCAGTATTCGGTCCCCGAGACCCAGTACTTC. The variable domain in full, with the rest retrieved from reference TRBV7-9 and TRBJ2-5, is DTGVSQNPRHKITKRGQNVTFRCDPISEHNRLYWYRQTLGQGPEFLTYFQNEAQLEKSRLLSDRFSAERPKGSFSTLEIQRTEQGDSAMYLCATGDRGQYSVPETQYFGPGTRLLVL.

The rearrangement joins TRBV23-1 to TRBJ2-7, with TRBD2 matching 9 bases. TRBV23-1 is known as an ORF, though its function is uncertain. This CDR3 contains 19 residues. J lost 2 bases, V lost 5 bases, and 19 bases had no gene match. The CDR3 region has the DNA TGCGCCAGCAGTACGGAGAGGGGACTAGAGGCTAGCGGGACCTACGAGCAGTACTTC. It encodes CASSTERGLEASGTYEQYF.

The V call is TRBV2, the J call TRBJ2-4; 7 bases are a match to TRBD1. The CDR3 extends over 13 amino acids. Germline-derived CDR1 and CDR2 are SNHLY and FYNNEI. J lost 6 bases, V lost 8 bases, and 7 bases had no gene match. The CDR3 sequence is CASGQALGNIQYF. The CDR3 bases are TGTGCCAGCGGACAGGCCCTTGGAAACATTCAGTACTTC.

This clone was picked up a small number of times. The V and J genes are TRBV7-3 and TRBJ1-1, with 7 bases fitting TRBD1. Germline CDR1 reads SGHTA; CDR2 reads FQGTGA. The CDR3 is 14 amino acids. V lost 4 bases, J lost 0 bases, and 2 bases stayed unmatched. CDR3 loop: CASSSDRVNTEAFF. As DNA, the CDR3 is TGTGCCAGCAGCTCAGACAGGGTGAACACTGAAGCTTTCTTT.

The chain employs TRBV5-8 and TRBJ2-6, with 7 bases that match TRBD1. The CDR3 covers 17 residues. Germline lookup yields CDR1 SGHTS and CDR2 YDEGEE. Unmatched junction bases numbered 5, after V lost 0 bases and J lost 2 bases. The CDR3 is CASSLARGLAGANVLTF. CDR3 bases: TGTGCCAGCAGCTTGGCTAGGGGGCTGGCTGGGGCCAACGTCCTGACTTTC.

V is TRBV4-3 and J is TRBJ1-6; TRBD1 might be the D (5 bases). The CDR3 contains 15 residues. Germline CDR1 is LGHNA and CDR2 is YSLEER. Trimming left V 1 base short and J 10 bases short, with 14 bases between. Here the CDR3 DNA reads TGCGCCAGCAGCCAAGGTGTGAGGGACGGCTCACCCCTCCACTTT. It translates to CASSQGVRDGSPLHF.

The chain combines TRBV6-6 with TRBJ2-7; D possibly corresponds to TRBD1 (5 bases). This CDR3 is 14 amino acids long. Trimming removed 6 bases at V and 0 bases at J, with 12 bases between. The germline CDR1 and CDR2 sequences are MNHNY and SVGAGI (reference sequence). The DNA for the CDR3 is TGTGCCAGCAGAGGGGCTTTGAGCTCCTACGAGCAGTACTTC. This gives the protein CASRGALSSYEQYF.

J is TRBJ1-4 and V is TRBV30; tentative D call: TRBD1 (5 bases). Trimming removed 1 base at V and 5 bases at J, with 17 bases between. The V gene's germline CDR1 is GTSNPN and CDR2 SVGIG (reference sequence). The length of the CDR3 is 16 residues. The CDR3 sequence is CAWSASLSRVNEKLFF. The CDR3 DNA reads TGTGCCTGGAGTGCCTCATTATCCAGGGTGAATGAAAAACTGTTTTTT.

This clone was found once. The chain carries TRBV30 and TRBJ2-3, with TRBD2 as a possible D gene (7 bases). The CDR3 covers 13 residues. In germline, CDR1 is GTSNPN, CDR2 SVGIG (reference sequence). V was shortened by 6 bases and J by 1 base, with 11 bases between the two germline ends. CDR3 amino acids: CACTGGRTDTQYF. As DNA, the CDR3 is TGTGCCTGTACCGGGGGGCGCACAGATACGCAGTATTTT.